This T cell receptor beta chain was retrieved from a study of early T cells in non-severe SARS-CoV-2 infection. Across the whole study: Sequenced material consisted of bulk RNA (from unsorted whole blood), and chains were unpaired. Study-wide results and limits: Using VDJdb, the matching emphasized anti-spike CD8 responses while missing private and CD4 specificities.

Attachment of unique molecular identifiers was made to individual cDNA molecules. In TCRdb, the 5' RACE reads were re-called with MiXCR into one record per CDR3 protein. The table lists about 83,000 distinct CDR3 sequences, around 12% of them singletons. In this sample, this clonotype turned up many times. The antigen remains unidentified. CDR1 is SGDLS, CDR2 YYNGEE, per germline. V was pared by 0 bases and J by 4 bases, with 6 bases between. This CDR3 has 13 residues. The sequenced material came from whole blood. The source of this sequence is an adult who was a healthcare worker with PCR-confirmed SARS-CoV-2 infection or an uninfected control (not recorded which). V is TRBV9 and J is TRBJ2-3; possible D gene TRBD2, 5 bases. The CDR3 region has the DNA TGTGCCAGCAGCGTAGGGACTTCAGATACGCAGTATTTT. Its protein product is CASSVGTSDTQYF.